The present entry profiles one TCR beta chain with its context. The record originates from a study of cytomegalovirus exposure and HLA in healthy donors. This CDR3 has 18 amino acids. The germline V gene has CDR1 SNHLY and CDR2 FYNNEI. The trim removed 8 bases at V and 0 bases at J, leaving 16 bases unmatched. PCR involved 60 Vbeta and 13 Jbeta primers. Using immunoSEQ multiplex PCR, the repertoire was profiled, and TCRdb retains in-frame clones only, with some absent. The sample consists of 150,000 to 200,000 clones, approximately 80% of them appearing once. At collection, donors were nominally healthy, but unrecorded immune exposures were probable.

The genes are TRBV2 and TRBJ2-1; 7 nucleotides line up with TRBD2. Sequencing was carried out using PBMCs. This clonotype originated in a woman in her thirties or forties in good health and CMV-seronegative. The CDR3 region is CASLGVSSGRRSYNEQFF. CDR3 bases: TGTGCCAGCTTAGGGGTGTCTAGCGGCCGACGCTCCTACAATGAGCAGTTCTTC.